Presented here are 6 T cell receptor beta chains from one specimen sequenced in a study of blood T cell repertoires in COVID-19. Here immunoSEQ multiplex PCR was the method, and the copy in TCRdb shows in-frame clones only, minus some. This sample yields fewer than 250,000 clones, of which approximately 88% are seen a single time; over 7% belongs to the top ten. The sequencing input was PBMCs or T cells enriched from blood (not recorded which). All receptors derive from a woman younger than 30 who had recovered from COVID-19.

This clone appeared a few times. The chain joins TRBV9 to TRBJ2-1; perhaps TRBD1 as D (6 bases). Trimming stripped 0 bases from V and 3 bases from J, with 10 bases between. CDR1 is SGDLS and CDR2 is YYNGEE in the germline V gene. This CDR3 is built from 15 residues. The CDR3 DNA is TGTGCCAGCAGCGTAGCAGGGGCCGACTACAATGAGCAGTTCTTC. It specifies CASSVAGADYNEQFF.

This rearrangement joins TRBV25-1 to TRBJ1-5; 7 bases line up with TRBD1. CDR3 length equals 13 residues. Germline CDR1 MGHDK, CDR2 SYGVNS. V dropped 6 bases and J dropped 10; count of bases not matched to a gene: 9. DNA of the CDR3: TGTGCCAGCAGCAACAGGGGATTTGAACCCCAGCATTTT. It is translated as CASSNRGFEPQHF.

The chain has TRBV2 and TRBJ2-7; tentatively, D is TRBD1 (5 bases). The CDR3 extends over 16 amino acids. V was cut by 6 bases and J by 2 bases, with 20 bases left in between. The V gene's germline CDR1 is SNHLY and CDR2 FYNNEI. For the CDR3, the DNA is TGTGCCAGCAGGGCTAAGATTGCCAGGGTAACCTACGAGCAGTACTTC. It is translated as CASRAKIARVTYEQYF.

The V gene is TRBV11-3, the J gene TRBJ2-2; D perhaps matches TRBD2 (7 bases). This CDR3 spans 20 amino acids. Per the germline V gene, CDR1 is SGHNT and CDR2 is YENEEA. Trimming removed 0 bases at V and 1 base at J, with 21 bases between. CDR3: CASSLDWALGGGQNTGELFF. The CDR3 DNA reads TGTGCCAGCAGCTTAGATTGGGCCTTGGGCGGGGGCCAGAACACCGGGGAGCTGTTTTTT.

The V gene is TRBV20-1, the J gene TRBJ2-5; 9 bases match TRBD2. After removal of 3 bases from V and 5 bases from J, the junction contained 4 bases not matched to a gene. The CDR3 consists of 13 residues. The germline V gene encodes CDR1 DFQATT and CDR2 SNEGSKA (reference sequence). CDR3 in amino acids: CSASISGGETQYF. Written as DNA, the CDR3 is TGCAGTGCTAGTATTAGCGGGGGTGAGACCCAGTACTTC.

The CDR3 DNA sequence: TGTGCCAGCAGCTCCAACAGGGAGAGCTACACCTTC. Translated: CASSSNRESYTF. This chain joins TRBV5-4 and TRBJ1-2, with D tentatively TRBD1 (6 bases). The V and J ends lost 3 bases and 9 bases respectively, with 12 bases between them. Germline V gene sequence: CDR1 SGHNT, CDR2 YYREEE (reference sequence). This CDR3 spans 12 amino acids.